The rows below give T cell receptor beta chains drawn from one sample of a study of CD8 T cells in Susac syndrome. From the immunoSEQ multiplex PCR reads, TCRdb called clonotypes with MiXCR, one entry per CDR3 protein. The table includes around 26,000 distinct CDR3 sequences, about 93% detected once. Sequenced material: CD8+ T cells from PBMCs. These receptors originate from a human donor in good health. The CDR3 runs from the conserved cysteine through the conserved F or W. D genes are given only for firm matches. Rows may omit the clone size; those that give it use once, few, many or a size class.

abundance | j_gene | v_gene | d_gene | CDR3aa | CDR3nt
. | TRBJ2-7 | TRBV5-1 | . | CASSLGTGFAYEQYF | TGCGCCAGCAGCCTGGGTACGGGGTTTGCCTACGAGCAGTACTTC
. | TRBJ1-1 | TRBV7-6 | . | CASSLERGWTEAFF | TGTGCCAGCAGCTTAGAAAGGGGGTGGACTGAAGCTTTCTTT
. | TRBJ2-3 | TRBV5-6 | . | CASSFWGSTDTQYF | TGTGCCAGCAGCTTTTGGGGGAGCACAGATACGCAGTATTTT
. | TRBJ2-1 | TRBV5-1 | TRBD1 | CASSSSDRAWEQFF | TGCGCCAGCAGCTCCTCAGACAGGGCCTGGGAGCAGTTCTTC
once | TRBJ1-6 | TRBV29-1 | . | CSLREGLRFNSPLHF | TGCAGCCTCAGAGAGGGGCTTCGCTTTAATTCACCCCTCCACTTT
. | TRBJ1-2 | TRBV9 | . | CASSEGLLHGYTF | TGTGCCAGCAGCGAGGGACTACTTCATGGCTACACCTTC
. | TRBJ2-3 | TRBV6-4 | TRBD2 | CASSDNGGGATDTQYF | TGTGCCAGCAGTGACAATGGCGGGGGGGCCACAGATACGCAGTATTTT
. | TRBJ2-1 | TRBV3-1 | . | CASSQLDSYNEQFF | TGTGCCAGCAGCCAACTTGACAGCTACAATGAGCAGTTCTTC
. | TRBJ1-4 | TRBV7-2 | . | CASSLGRTNEKLFF | TGTGCCAGCAGCTTGGGGCGAACTAATGAAAAACTGTTTTTT
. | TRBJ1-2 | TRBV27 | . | CASSLVGTVANYGYTF | TGTGCCAGCAGTCTTGTAGGGACGGTTGCTAACTATGGCTACACCTTC
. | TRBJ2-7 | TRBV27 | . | CASSLGPLSYEQYF | TGTGCCAGCAGCCTGGGACCGCTCTCCTACGAGCAGTACTTC
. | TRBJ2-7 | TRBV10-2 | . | CASRTGREQYF | TGCGCCAGCAGAACAGGGAGGGAGCAGTACTTC
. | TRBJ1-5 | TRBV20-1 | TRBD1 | CSAVQGARGNQPQHF | TGCAGTGCTGTACAGGGGGCGCGTGGCAATCAGCCCCAGCATTTT